These 21 T cell receptor beta chains came from one sample sequenced in a study of T cells in Graves' hyperthyroidism and ophthalmopathy. The investigators amplified TCR beta CDR3 regions from RNA transcripts. HTBI primers drove first-round RT-PCR of the TCR CDR3. MiXCR was run by TCRdb on the multiplex PCR reads, yielding one entry per CDR3 protein. The sample carries some 600,000 distinct CDR3 sequences, about 14% recorded once. Source material: blood. The receptors here all came from a woman aged 25 to 39 with Graves' hyperthyroidism that later progressed to Graves' ophthalmopathy.

In this sample, this clonotype turned up many times. This chain links TRBV7-9 with TRBJ2-1, with TRBD2 matching 13 bases. With V trimmed by 1 base and J by 8 bases, 8 bases remained unmatched. The V gene's germline CDR1 is SEHNR and CDR2 FQNEAQ (reference sequence). This CDR3 comprises 17 residues. CDR3 sequence reads: CASSLVSLAGGMDEQFF. The CDR3 region has the DNA TGTGCCAGCAGCTTAGTTTCACTAGCGGGAGGGATGGATGAGCAGTTCTTC. The complete variable domain, with remaining parts taken from reference TRBV7-9 and TRBJ2-1, reads DTGVSQNPRHKITKRGQNVTFRCDPISEHNRLYWYRQTLGQGPEFLTYFQNEAQLEKSRLLSDRFSAERPKGSFSTLEIQRTEQGDSAMYLCASSLVSLAGGMDEQFFGPGTRLTVL.

This clonotype was counted ten times or more. V and J are TRBV20-1 and TRBJ2-1; a weak D match, TRBD1 (6 bases). Between the trimmed V and J ends, which lost 4 bases and 7 bases, there was a span of 20 bases. This CDR3 has 15 residues. CDR1 is DFQATT, CDR2 SNEGSKA, per germline (reference sequence). The CDR3, as DNA: TGCAGTGCTACTCCAGGGGATCGTGGAAGGAATGAGCAGTTCTTC. Translating gives CSATPGDRGRNEQFF.

There are many counts of this clonotype. The chain has TRBV6-1 and TRBJ1-2; 8 bases are shared with TRBD1. Germline-derived CDR1 and CDR2 are MNHNS and SASEGT. The CDR3 has 13 residues. Trimming took 6 bases from V and 8 from J; bases not matched to a gene: 8. The CDR3 spells CASRGQAGGGYTF. CDR3 DNA: TGTGCCAGCAGGGGACAGGCCGGGGGGGGCTACACCTTC.

This clonotype was picked up many times. V and J are TRBV12-5 and TRBJ2-1; 14 bases map to TRBD2. This CDR3 is built from 16 residues. Germline CDR1 LGHNT, CDR2 FRNRAP. The ends lost 2 bases at V and 9 bases at J; junction bases unmatched: 6. CDR3 sequence (DNA): TGTGCTAGTGGTTTGCCGGGACTAGCGGGAGTTTTTGAGCAGTTCTTC. Translation gives CASGLPGLAGVFEQFF.

This clonotype was seen ten or more times. V is TRBV20-1 and J is TRBJ2-1, with TRBD1 matching 11 bases. This CDR3 is 13 amino acids long. V shed 6 bases and J 6 bases; nucleotides not matched to a gene: 4. The germline CDR1 and CDR2 sequences are DFQATT and SNEGSKA (reference sequence). CDR3 sequence: CSAPGTGGNEQFF. The CDR3 DNA reads as TGCAGTGCCCCCGGGACAGGGGGCAATGAGCAGTTCTTC.

Of note for this clonotype: The germline gene is not matched at one end of the junction; a read error may be the cause. The genes are TRBV10-3 and TRBJ2-6, with 8 bases that match TRBD1. This CDR3 has 16 residues. Germline lookup yields CDR1 ENHRY and CDR2 SYGVKD. CDR3 nucleotide sequence: TGTGCCGTCAGTGAACCACAGGGGGGTGGGGCCAACGTCCTGACTTTC. It translates to CAVSEPQGGGANVLTF.

This clonotype showed up just a few times. The V gene is TRBV6-1, the J gene TRBJ2-7; D remains unclear. The CDR3 spans 13 residues. V lost 7 bases to trimming and J lost 4 bases, with 14 bases between them. Germline CDR1 reads MNHNS; CDR2 reads SASEGT. In DNA, the CDR3 is TGTGCCAGCACCCAAGTAACCGGTTACGAGCAGTACTTC. Translating it yields CASTQVTGYEQYF.

This clonotype has ten or more counts. The gene calls are TRBV5-6 and TRBJ2-3; 7 nucleotides match TRBD2. Losses at the gene ends were 0 bases for V and 12 bases for J; bases not matched to a gene: 7. CDR1 SGHDT and CDR2 YYEEEE come from the germline V gene. The CDR3 has 13 residues. DNA for the CDR3: TGTGCCAGCAGCTTGGGGGCGGGACTATACCAGTATTTT. This encodes CASSLGAGLYQYF.

The chain employs TRBV7-8 and TRBJ1-2, with D possibly TRBD1 on 5 matching bases. CDR1 and CDR2 from the germline V gene are SGHVS and FQNEAQ. The V end was cut by 3 bases, the J end by 2 bases, with 22 bases between. The length of the CDR3 is 18 residues. CDR3 nucleotides: TGTGCCAGCAGCTTCACCATAACAGGACTCCGGAAAAACTATGGCTACACCTTC. This gives the protein CASSFTITGLRKNYGYTF. Variable domain in full (rest from reference TRBV7-8 and TRBJ1-2): GAGVSQSPRYKVAKRGQDVALRCDPISGHVSLFWYQQALGQGPEFLTYFQNEAQLDKSGLPSDRFFAERPEGSVSTLKIQRTQQEDSAVYLCASSFTITGLRKNYGYTFGSGTRLTVV.

The CDR3 region is CASSDEGQGYNEQFF. CDR3 sequence (DNA): TGTGCCAGCAGTGACGAGGGACAGGGTTACAATGAGCAGTTCTTC. The chain recombines TRBV6-1 with TRBJ2-1; 9 nucleotides match TRBD1. With 3 bases clipped from V and 4 bases from J, the junction kept 4 bases outside the gene matches. CDR1 is MNHNS, CDR2 SASEGT, per germline. The CDR3 is made up of 15 amino acids.

To note about this clonotype: It may be a read error: a sequence one base away is much more abundant. This chain links TRBV12-3 or TRBV12-4 with TRBJ1-6; D is uncertain. The CDR3 consists of 13 residues. The chain's CDR3 is CASSQSLNSPLYF. CDR3 nucleotide sequence: TGTGCCAGCAGTCAATCCCTTAATTCACCCCTCTACTTT.

This clonotype was observed many times. The chain recombines TRBV24-1 with TRBJ1-5; D may be TRBD1 (5 bases). V was clipped by 9 bases and J by 7 bases, with 15 bases between them. This CDR3 contains 13 residues. CDR1 is KGHDR, CDR2 SFDVKD, per germline. CDR3 nucleotides: TGTGCCACCGGTAGGGGTGCGGGACAGCCCCAGCATTTT. It codes for CATGRGAGQPQHF.

The chain uses TRBV11-2 and TRBJ2-7, with 7 bases that match TRBD1. This CDR3 region has 15 residues. The germline V gene has CDR1 SGHAT and CDR2 FQNNGV. The junction had 7 bases not matched to a gene; V was cut back by 5 bases and J by 0 bases. In nucleotides, the CDR3 is TGTGCCAGCAGCACCGGGACAGTTAACTCCTACGAGCAGTACTTC. As protein: CASSTGTVNSYEQYF.

This clonotype showed up many times. V and J are TRBV5-8 and TRBJ2-3; D remains unclear. Trimming took 7 bases from V and 0 from J, leaving 9 bases between them. Germline CDR1 reads SGHTS; CDR2 reads YDEGEE. The length of the CDR3 is 13 residues. The CDR3 bases are TGTGCCAGCTCTCGGATAAGCACAGATACGCAGTATTTT. Translating gives CASSRISTDTQYF. The variable domain in full, with the rest retrieved from reference TRBV5-8 and TRBJ2-3, is EAGVTQSPTHLIKTRGQQATLRCSPISGHTSVYWYQQALGLGLQFLLWYDEGEERNRGNFPPRFSGRQFPNYSSELNVNALELEDSALYLCASSRISTDTQYFGPGTRLTVL.

The sample holds a few counts of this clonotype. The chain joins TRBV30 to TRBJ2-5, with 8 bases lining up with TRBD1. Germline V gene sequence: CDR1 GTSNPN, CDR2 SVGIG (reference sequence). Trimming took 4 bases from V and 14 from J; bases not matched to a gene: 15. This CDR3 contains 13 residues. The DNA for the CDR3 is TGTGCCTGGATCTCTGACGGACAGGGCGCTACTTACTTC. The encoded protein is CAWISDGQGATYF.

This clonotype was recorded at least ten times. V and J are TRBV5-1 and TRBJ2-2; 7 bases fit TRBD1. The CDR3 is 15 residues long. The V segment lost 3 bases and the J segment 7 bases; nucleotides outside the gene matches: 9. Per the germline V gene, CDR1 is SGHRS and CDR2 is YFSETQ. The CDR3: CASSSTTGSHGELFF. The CDR3 coding sequence is TGCGCCAGCAGCTCGACGACAGGGTCCCACGGGGAGCTGTTTTTT. Variable domain in full (rest from reference TRBV5-1 and TRBJ2-2): KAGVTQTPRYLIKTRGQQVTLSCSPISGHRSVSWYQQTPGQGLQFLFEYFSETQRNKGNFPGRFSGRQFSNSRSEMNVSTLELGDSALYLCASSSTTGSHGELFFGEGSRLTVL.

This clonotype has at least ten counts. The chain combines TRBV12-3 or TRBV12-4 with TRBJ1-2, with 10 bases matching TRBD1. This CDR3 has 15 residues. V trimming: 3 bases; J trimming: 4 bases; junction bases outside the gene matches: 5. The CDR3, as DNA: TGTGCCAGCAGTTTTGCCCGGGACAGGGGCTATGGCTACACCTTC. Translated: CASSFARDRGYGYTF.

This clonotype was detected many times. The chain is built from TRBV11-2 and TRBJ1-2; 7 bases agree with TRBD1. The CDR3 is made up of 16 amino acids. Per the germline V gene, CDR1 is SGHAT and CDR2 is FQNNGV. J was trimmed by 4 bases and V by 4 bases; bases with no gene match: 12. The CDR3 loop is CASSSLLDRTFYGYTF. In nucleotides, the CDR3 is TGTGCCAGCAGCTCCCTTCTGGACAGGACCTTCTATGGCTACACCTTC.

This clonotype was counted only a few times. A much larger clonotype is one base distant, so this may be a read error. The chain links TRBV7-2 to TRBJ1-4, with 7 bases aligning to TRBD1. The CDR3 is 15 residues long. Germline assignment: CDR1 SGHTA and CDR2 FQGNSA. Trimming at V came to 5 bases and at J to 7 bases, leaving 10 bases not matched to a gene. CDR3 sequence: CASSPERGRFEKLFF. As DNA, the CDR3 is TGTGCCAGCAGCCCCGAAAGGGGGCGGTTTGAAAAACTGTTTTTT.

Comments on this clonotype: A read error is possible here, since a much larger clone lies one base away. V is TRBV28 and J is TRBJ2-2; TRBD2 is a possible D gene (5 bases). The CDR3 runs 12 residues. CDR1 and CDR2 (germline): MDHEN, SYDVKM. CDR3 bases: TGTGCCAGCAGTACCGACACCGGGGAGCTGGTTTTT. The encoded protein is CASSTDTGELVF.

This clonotype has at least ten counts. The V gene is TRBV5-1, the J gene TRBJ1-1, with D perhaps TRBD1 (6 bases). Germline assignment: CDR1 SGHRS and CDR2 YFSETQ. V was clipped by 2 bases and J by 6 bases, with 14 bases between them. This CDR3 is 14 amino acids long. The CDR3 DNA reads as TGCGCCAGCAGCTTATTACAGGGCGGAGCTGAAGCTTTCTTT. Protein sequence: CASSLLQGGAEAFF.